What follows are 31 T cell receptor beta chains derived from one specimen sequenced in a study of blood T cells in healthy people across ages. Together with a sample-barcoded 5' primer, a J-beta primer mix was included in a second PCR lasting about 6 to 12 cycles. TCRdb re-called the 5' RACE reads through MiXCR, storing one row per CDR3 protein. The sample shows roughly 900,000 distinct CDR3 sequences, approximately 49% of them seen only once. Sequencing input: blood. The receptors originated from a man younger than 45 in good health.

This rearrangement joins TRBV6-2 or TRBV6-3 to TRBJ1-1; weak D call: TRBD1 (6 bases). CDR3 size: 16 residues. The germline V and J ends were trimmed by 5 bases and 0 bases, with 16 bases remaining between them. Germline-derived CDR1 and CDR2 are MNHEY and SVGEGT. The DNA of the CDR3 is TGTGCCAGCAGTCTAAGGGACATGCCCATGAACACTGAAGCTTTCTTT. Residues: CASSLRDMPMNTEAFF.

This clonotype has at least ten counts. This chain joins TRBV29-1 and TRBJ2-7, with unresolved D. The CDR3 is made up of 12 amino acids. V was cut by 6 bases and J by 0 bases, with 9 bases left in between. The germline gives CDR1 SQVTM, CDR2 ANQGSEA. The chain's CDR3 is CSVSSSSYEQYF. As DNA, the CDR3 is TGCAGCGTCTCGAGCAGCTCCTACGAGCAGTACTTC.

This chain uses TRBV20-1 with TRBJ2-3; TRBD2 aligns across 12 bases. V shed 0 bases, J shed 2 bases, and the junction held 6 bases outside the gene matches. Germline V gene lookup returns CDR1 DFQATT and CDR2 SNEGSKA (reference sequence). This CDR3 comprises 17 residues. The CDR3 coding sequence is TGCAGTGCTAGAGATTCGCTAGCGGGGGGGGTCACAGATACGCAGTATTTT. As protein: CSARDSLAGGVTDTQYF.

This sequence joins TRBV11-2 and TRBJ2-5; 14 nucleotides align to TRBD2. V lost 5 bases to trimming and J lost 11 bases; unmatched junction nucleotides: 10. The CDR3 covers 15 residues. Germline-derived CDR1 and CDR2 are SGHAT and FQNNGV. CDR3 loop: CASSPGLAGALEQYF. As DNA, the CDR3 is TGTGCCAGCAGCCCGGGACTAGCGGGGGCCCTTGAGCAGTACTTC.

The V call is TRBV7-9, the J call TRBJ1-6, with unresolved D. V lost 1 base and J lost 10, with 8 bases in between. Germline assignment: CDR1 SEHNR and CDR2 FQNEAQ (reference sequence). The length of the CDR3 is 13 residues. CDR3 residues: CASSLDVTSPLHF. DNA for the CDR3: TGTGCCAGCAGCTTAGACGTGACATCACCCCTCCACTTT.

This clonotype was detected only a few times. The rearrangement uses TRBV7-2 and TRBJ1-2; D unclear. Germline CDR1 is SGHTA and CDR2 is FQGNSA. Trimming took off 4 bases at V and 5 bases at J, with 8 bases between the two ends. CDR3 length: 12 residues. The CDR3 loop reads CASSSRLYGYTF. In DNA, the CDR3 is TGTGCCAGCAGCTCGAGGTTGTATGGCTACACCTTC.

This chain links TRBV11-2 with TRBJ1-2, with D unresolved. V was cut by 1 base and J by 1 base, with 22 bases left in between. This CDR3 is built from 19 residues. Looked up from germline, CDR1 is SGHAT and CDR2 is FQNNGV. CDR3 coding DNA: TGTGCCAGCAGCTTAGTAGTGAGAGACTTACGGAATGTTAACTATGGCTACACCTTC. Amino acids: CASSLVVRDLRNVNYGYTF.

The chain combines TRBV5-1 with TRBJ2-3; TRBD1 matches 10 bases. J gave up 2 bases and V 5 bases, and 5 bases lay outside the gene matches. Germline V CDR1 and CDR2: SGHRS, YFSETQ. The CDR3 runs to 15 residues. Here the CDR3 reads CASRAGTGVTDTQYF. The CDR3 DNA is TGCGCCAGCAGGGCCGGGACAGGGGTCACAGATACGCAGTATTTT.

The V and J genes are TRBV20-1 and TRBJ2-3; 15 positions match TRBD2. Germline assignment: CDR1 DFQATT and CDR2 SNEGSKA (reference sequence). The CDR3 length is 16 residues. V lost 5 bases to trimming and J lost 2 bases; unmatched junction nucleotides: 5. CDR3 protein: CSAPGLAGGHTDTQYF. CDR3 DNA sequence: TGCAGTGCTCCCGGACTAGCGGGGGGGCACACAGATACGCAGTATTTT.

With regard to this clonotype: A much larger clonotype is one base distant, so this may be a read error. The chain employs TRBV20-1 and TRBJ2-7; D is perhaps TRBD1 or TRBD2 (6 bases each). The CDR3 length is 12 residues. Germline CDR1 DFQATT, CDR2 SNEGSKA (reference sequence). CDR3 nucleotide sequence: TGCAGGGCGCGGGACACTTCCTACGAGCAGTACTTC. Its translation: CRARDTSYEQYF.

Regarding this clonotype: A much more abundant neighbour one base away suggests this may be a read error. This chain connects TRBV29-1 to TRBJ2-7, with D perhaps being TRBD1 or TRBD2 (5 bases each). Trimming stripped 5 bases from V and 0 bases from J, with 14 bases between. The CDR3 spans 14 residues. The V gene's germline CDR1 is SQVTM and CDR2 ANQGSEA. The CDR3 DNA reads as TGCAGCGTTACCCTGGGACGGGTCTCCTACGAGCAGTACTTC. Translating it yields CSVTLGRVSYEQYF.

This chain joins TRBV29-1 and TRBJ2-7, with D possibly called TRBD1 or TRBD2 (6 bases each). Germline CDR1 is SQVTM and CDR2 is ANQGSEA. The CDR3 has 16 residues. Trimming pared 1 base from V and 0 bases from J, leaving 16 bases between. The CDR3 reads CSVEAPNGGLSYEQYF. DNA for the CDR3: TGCAGCGTTGAAGCTCCAAACGGGGGCCTCTCCTACGAGCAGTACTTC.

V gene TRBV6-1 combines with J gene TRBJ1-5; TRBD1 aligns across 8 bases. Germline lookup yields CDR1 MNHNS and CDR2 SASEGT. J lost 4 bases, V lost 6 bases, and 17 bases had no gene match. The CDR3 has 18 residues. The chain's CDR3 is CASSFQPLGQAINQPQHF. The CDR3 coding sequence is TGTGCCAGCAGCTTCCAACCCCTGGGACAGGCTATTAATCAGCCCCAGCATTTT.

In its sample, this clonotype was seen a few times. This chain joins TRBV7-9 and TRBJ2-3; 9 positions agree with TRBD2. V shed 5 bases, J shed 2 bases, and the junction held 5 bases outside the gene matches. The CDR3 runs to 15 residues. The germline V gene encodes CDR1 SEHNR and CDR2 FQNEAQ (reference sequence). This CDR3 is CASSPTSGLTDTQYF. The CDR3 DNA reads TGTGCCAGCAGCCCGACTAGCGGTCTCACAGATACGCAGTATTTT.

The sample holds a few counts of this clonotype. This chain connects TRBV20-1 to TRBJ2-5; 8 positions match TRBD2. CDR3 length equals 17 residues. The germline gives CDR1 DFQATT, CDR2 SNEGSKA (reference sequence). V trimming: 0 bases; J trimming: 0 bases; junction bases outside the gene matches: 9. The DNA of the CDR3 is TGCAGTGCTAGAGATCCCAGCGGGGGCCTGTACCAAGAGACCCAGTACTTC. Amino acid sequence: CSARDPSGGLYQETQYF.

This clonotype occurred a few times. The chain has TRBV5-1 and TRBJ2-5; 9 bases agree with TRBD1. V lost 4 bases and J lost 4; bases outside the gene matches: 2. CDR1 is SGHRS, CDR2 YFSETQ, per germline. The CDR3 is 13 amino acids. The DNA of the CDR3 is TGCGCCAGCAGCCGGGGACAGGGAGAGACCCAGTACTTC. Its protein product is CASSRGQGETQYF.

This chain uses TRBV20-1 with TRBJ2-7; unclear D gene. The CDR3 spans 14 residues. Germline loops: CDR1 DFQATT, CDR2 SNEGSKA (reference sequence). Trimming shortened V by 3 bases and J by 0 bases, and 12 bases separated the two germline ends. DNA for the CDR3: TGCAGTGCTAGTGTGCCAGGTAGCTCCTACGAGCAGTACTTC. This codes for CSASVPGSSYEQYF.

This clonotype was seen only a few times. The chain joins TRBV7-2 to TRBJ2-2; the match to TRBD1 covers 7 bases. Unmatched junction bases numbered 12, after V lost 5 bases and J lost 6 bases. Germline CDR1 SGHTA, CDR2 FQGNSA. The CDR3 loop spans 16 amino acids. The CDR3 DNA is TGTGCCAGCAGCATTGACAGGGCGGAAGTCTCCGGGGAGCTGTTTTTT. This encodes CASSIDRAEVSGELFF.

The V gene is TRBV4-2, the J gene TRBJ2-3; D unresolved. The CDR3 covers 15 residues. V dropped 0 bases and J dropped 2 bases, with 9 bases sitting between them. From germline, CDR1 is LGHNA and CDR2 YNFKEQ. CDR3: CASSQEASLTDTQYF. In nucleotides, the CDR3 is TGTGCCAGCAGCCAAGAGGCGAGTCTCACAGATACGCAGTATTTT.

This clonotype was counted between two and nine times. The gene calls are TRBV12-3 or TRBV12-4 and TRBJ1-5; 9 nucleotides align to TRBD1. V was pared by 6 bases and J by 3 bases, with 24 bases of the junction left unmatched. CDR3 length: 21 amino acids. CDR3 in amino acids: CASSLAKRWGQGRFSNQPQHF. The CDR3 coding sequence is TGTGCCAGCAGCCTTGCGAAACGATGGGGACAGGGAAGATTTTCCAATCAGCCCCAGCATTTT.

This clonotype was picked up many times. The rearrangement links TRBV28 to TRBJ2-7, with a weak D call TRBD1 (5 bases). Germline CDR1 and CDR2: MDHEN and SYDVKM. The CDR3 has 14 amino acids. Trimming removed 2 bases from V and 3 bases from J, with 11 bases in between. CDR3: CASSLGAGNYEQYF. The CDR3 coding sequence is TGTGCCAGCAGTTTAGGTGCAGGGAACTACGAGCAGTACTTC.

The sample holds a few counts of this clonotype. V is TRBV12-3 or TRBV12-4 and J is TRBJ2-3, with 9 bases identical to TRBD1. Trimming at V came to 4 bases and at J to 5 bases, leaving 7 bases not matched to a gene. This CDR3 is built from 15 residues. CDR3 loop: CASSSTGTGLDTQYF. CDR3 bases: TGTGCCAGCAGTTCAACCGGGACAGGGTTAGATACGCAGTATTTT.

V gene TRBV11-2 combines with J gene TRBJ2-3, with D possibly being TRBD1 or TRBD2 (6 bases each). The CDR3 consists of 19 residues. V gave up 0 bases and J gave up 4 bases, with 23 bases separating them. Germline CDR1 reads SGHAT; CDR2 reads FQNNGV. DNA for the CDR3: TGTGCCAGCAGCTTAGAGGCCCCTCGGTGGGGGGCTGGATCAGATACGCAGTATTTT. Amino acids: CASSLEAPRWGAGSDTQYF.

This rearrangement joins TRBV4-3 to TRBJ2-3; a weak D match, TRBD1 (6 bases). V dropped 4 bases and J dropped 4 bases, with 24 bases sitting between them. The germline gives CDR1 LGHNA, CDR2 YSLEER. This CDR3 comprises 18 residues. The CDR3 DNA reads as TGCGCCAGCAGCCCTGACTTGAACAGGGCCGGTGGCTCAGATACGCAGTATTTT. Encoded protein: CASSPDLNRAGGSDTQYF.

The V gene is TRBV3-1, the J gene TRBJ1-4, with TRBD1 as a possible D gene (6 bases). From germline, CDR1 is LGHDT and CDR2 YNNKEL (reference sequence). The CDR3 is made up of 15 amino acids. V shed 1 base and J shed 4 bases, with 10 bases lying between them. CDR3 region: CASSQGAGDNEKLFF. CDR3 DNA: TGTGCCAGCAGCCAAGGGGCAGGGGATAATGAAAAACTGTTTTTT.

The V call is TRBV29-1, the J call TRBJ2-5; possibly TRBD1 for D (6 bases). The J call may not be correct, given that the DNA end is closer to TRBJ2-7. CDR3 length equals 12 residues. Germline V gene sequence: CDR1 SQVTM, CDR2 ANQGSEA. The CDR3 here is CSVGRGFNEQYF. CDR3 in DNA: TGCAGCGTTGGCAGGGGATTTAACGAGCAGTACTTC.

This clonotype was recorded many times. One base away lies a much larger clone, so this may be a sequencing read error. The rearrangement joins TRBV5-5 to TRBJ2-1; no definite D call. CDR1 is SGHKS, CDR2 YYEKEE, per germline (reference sequence). Trimming took 4 bases from V and 7 from J, leaving 15 bases between them. The CDR3 loop spans 14 amino acids. As DNA, the CDR3 is TGTGCCAGCAGCGTGGTGGTACAGATAAATGAGCAGTTCTTC. Its translation: CASSVVVQINEQFF.

The V gene is TRBV20-1, the J gene TRBJ2-7; 9 bases line up with TRBD2. The J call may be faulty, since TRBJ2-5 better matches the DNA end. Germline lookup yields CDR1 DFQATT and CDR2 SNEGSKA (reference sequence). This CDR3 has 14 amino acids. The CDR3 region has the DNA TGCAGTGCTGACCCCGGACTAGCGACGGAGACCCAGTACTTC. Encoded protein: CSADPGLATETQYF.

V usage is TRBV27 and J usage is TRBJ1-2; tentative D call: TRBD1 (6 bases). The CDR3 runs 18 residues. Germline CDR1 reads MNHEY; CDR2 reads SMNVEV (reference sequence). Trimming removed 0 bases at V and 5 bases at J, with 22 bases between. CDR3 loop: CASSLSGGRDSFLYGYTF. The DNA for the CDR3 is TGTGCCAGCAGTTTATCAGGGGGACGCGATTCGTTCCTTTATGGCTACACCTTC.

V usage is TRBV6-5 and J usage is TRBJ2-7; 8 bases are shared with TRBD1. Germline trimming cut 10 bases from V and 2 bases from J; bases unmatched to any gene: 4. Germline CDR1 MNHEY, CDR2 SVGAGI. The CDR3 is 12 residues long. This chain's CDR3 is CATRTGTYEQYF. For the CDR3, the DNA is TGTGCCACGAGGACAGGGACCTACGAGCAGTACTTC.

The chain joins TRBV7-2 to TRBJ2-3, with 7 nucleotides matching TRBD2. V shed 5 bases and J 5 bases; nucleotides not matched to a gene: 13. Germline values: CDR1 SGHTA, CDR2 FQGNSA. This CDR3 has 16 amino acids. CDR3: CASSLGERGGKDTQYF. Written as DNA, the CDR3 is TGTGCCAGCAGCCTCGGGGAGCGGGGAGGTAAAGATACGCAGTATTTT.